This passage covers 9 T cell receptor beta chains from one sample sequenced in a study of shared clonotypes between healthy human individuals. Sequencing was performed with immunoSEQ multiplex PCR; in TCRdb, only in-frame clones are kept and a portion is missing. Counted here are 750,000 to 1,000,000 clones, around 92% occurring once; the ten biggest clones make up around 24%. Naivety among CD8 cells was defined by CD45RO negativity and positive CCR7 selection, thereby excluding terminally differentiated effector memory CD45RA+ cells. Specimen: naive CD8+ T cells sorted from blood. The receptors stem from a man younger than 45 in good health.

This sequence joins TRBV27 and TRBJ2-3; tentatively, D is TRBD1 (6 bases). There are 14 residues in the CDR3. Per the germline V gene, CDR1 is MNHEY and CDR2 is SMNVEV (reference sequence). The V end was cut by 0 bases, the J end by 6 bases, with 10 bases between. CDR3 sequence reads: CASSLSGARDTQYF. Here the CDR3 DNA reads TGTGCCAGCAGTTTATCGGGGGCCAGGGATACGCAGTATTTT.

This chain connects TRBV4-1 to TRBJ2-6; D unclear. The CDR3 covers 15 residues. Germline V gives CDR1 MGHRA, CDR2 YSYEKL. Trimming cost V 3 bases and J 0 bases, with 6 bases left between them. Here the CDR3 reads CASSQESSGANVLTF. The CDR3 DNA sequence: TGCGCCAGCAGCCAGGAGTCCTCTGGGGCCAACGTCCTGACTTTC.

The V and J genes are TRBV7-9 and TRBJ2-1; 8 bases are shared with TRBD1. Germline-derived CDR1 and CDR2 are SEHNR and FQNEAQ (reference sequence). The trim removed 7 bases at V and 3 bases at J, leaving 11 bases unmatched. This CDR3 region has 16 residues. The CDR3 DNA reads as TGTGCCAGCACCCAACTCGGTGGACAGGGCTACAATGAGCAGTTCTTC. Protein product: CASTQLGGQGYNEQFF.

This clone has just a few counts. The rearrangement uses TRBV7-9 and TRBJ1-2; D remains ambiguous. CDR3 length equals 13 residues. From germline, CDR1 is SEHNR and CDR2 FQNEAQ (reference sequence). V was cut by 1 base and J by 4 bases, with 7 bases left in between. The CDR3 DNA is TGTGCCAGCAGCTTAGGCATAAGCTATGGCTACACCTTC. Translating gives CASSLGISYGYTF. Full variable domain (remainder filled in from reference TRBV7-9 and TRBJ1-2): DTGVSQNPRHKITKRGQNVTFRCDPISEHNRLYWYRQTLGQGPEFLTYFQNEAQLEKSRLLSDRFSAERPKGSFSTLEIQRTEQGDSAMYLCASSLGISYGYTFGSGTRLTVV.

The rearrangement links TRBV27 to TRBJ2-7; 11 bases are a match to TRBD2. V was pared by 2 bases and J by 5 bases, with 11 bases of the junction left unmatched. Looked up from germline, CDR1 is MNHEY and CDR2 is SMNVEV (reference sequence). This CDR3 comprises 17 residues. CDR3: CASSLGSGRASYDEQYF. CDR3 coding DNA: TGTGCCAGCAGTTTAGGTAGCGGGAGGGCCTCCTACGACGAGCAGTACTTC.

The chain carries TRBV28 and TRBJ2-2; 7 bases map to TRBD1. V was clipped by 10 bases and J by 2 bases; unmatched bases: 4. This CDR3 has 13 amino acids. Germline CDR1 MDHEN, CDR2 SYDVKM. The CDR3 loop is CATTGENTGELFF. The CDR3 nucleotides are TGTGCCACTACAGGGGAAAACACCGGGGAGCTGTTTTTT.

The V gene is TRBV27, the J gene TRBJ2-3; a possible D gene is TRBD2 (5 bases). The CDR3 contains 14 residues. CDR1 is MNHEY and CDR2 is SMNVEV in the germline V gene (reference sequence). Trimming took off 4 bases at V and 2 bases at J, with 10 bases between the two ends. DNA of the CDR3: TGTGCCAGCAGTTGGACGAGGGCCACAGATACGCAGTATTTT. Translated: CASSWTRATDTQYF.

J is TRBJ1-3 and V is TRBV2; D unclear. With 6 bases removed from V and 0 bases from J, the gap between germline ends came to 12 bases. The CDR3 contains 15 residues. Germline-derived CDR1 and CDR2 are SNHLY and FYNNEI. The CDR3 spells CASSPMWSSGNTIYF. CDR3 DNA sequence: TGTGCCAGCAGCCCTATGTGGTCCTCTGGAAACACCATATATTTT.

The chain uses TRBV7-3 and TRBJ2-1; 10 bases line up with TRBD2. With 4 bases clipped from V and 8 bases from J, the junction kept 11 bases outside the gene matches. This CDR3 comprises 16 residues. CDR1 and CDR2 (germline): SGHTA, FQGTGA. The CDR3 is CASSSPSGSKGDEQFF. The CDR3 DNA sequence: TGTGCCAGCAGCTCCCCTAGCGGGAGTAAAGGGGATGAGCAGTTCTTC. The entire variable domain, with the rest obtained from reference TRBV7-3 and TRBJ2-1, is as follows: GAGVSQTPSNKVTEKGKYVELRCDPISGHTALYWYRQSLGQGPEFLIYFQGTGAADDSGLPNDRFFAVRPEGSVSTLKIQRTERGDSAVYLCASSSPSGSKGDEQFFGPGTRLTVL.